This T cell receptor beta chain was captured in a study of blood T cell repertoires in COVID-19. The wider study: COVID-19 samples, acute and convalescent, were from the United States, Italy and Spain. T cells, B-cell-depleted T cells, or PBMCs supplied cDNA or gDNA.

In the original processing: Amplifying reference gene primers gave estimates of nucleated cell counts. The protocol was immunoSEQ multiplex PCR, while the TCRdb copy is restricted to in-frame clones and leaves out a portion. V, J and clone size were drawn from that table, and D and trimming were deduced from the DNA. The sample records around 130,000 clones, 86% being singletons. The CDR3 totals 13 residues. Trimming removed 4 bases from V and 2 bases from J, with 8 bases in between. Germline V gives CDR1 SEHNR, CDR2 FQNEAQ (reference sequence). The sample taken for sequencing was peripheral blood. The TCR sequence derives from a man in his forties or fifties with acute or convalescent COVID-19. This chain connects TRBV7-9 to TRBJ2-5; D possibly corresponds to TRBD2 (5 bases). The CDR3 reads CASSSLAQETQYF. The CDR3 nucleotides read TGTGCCAGCAGCTCCCTAGCTCAAGAGACCCAGTACTTC.